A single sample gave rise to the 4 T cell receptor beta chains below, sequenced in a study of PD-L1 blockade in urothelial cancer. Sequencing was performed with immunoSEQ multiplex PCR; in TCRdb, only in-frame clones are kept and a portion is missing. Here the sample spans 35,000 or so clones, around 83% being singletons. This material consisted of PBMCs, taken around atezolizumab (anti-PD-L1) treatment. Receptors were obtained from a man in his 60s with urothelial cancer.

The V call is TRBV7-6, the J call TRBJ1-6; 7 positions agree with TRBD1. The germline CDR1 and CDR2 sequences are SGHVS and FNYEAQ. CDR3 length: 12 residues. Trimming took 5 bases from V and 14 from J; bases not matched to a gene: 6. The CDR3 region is CASSEEQGTLHF. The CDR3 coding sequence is TGTGCCAGCAGCGAGGAACAGGGGACCCTCCACTTT. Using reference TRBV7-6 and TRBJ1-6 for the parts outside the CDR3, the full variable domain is GAGVSQSPRYKVTKRGQDVALRCDPISGHVSLYWYRQALGQGPEFLTYFNYEAQQDKSGLPNDRFSAERPEGSISTLTIQRTEQRDSAMYRCASSEEQGTLHFGNGTRLTVT.

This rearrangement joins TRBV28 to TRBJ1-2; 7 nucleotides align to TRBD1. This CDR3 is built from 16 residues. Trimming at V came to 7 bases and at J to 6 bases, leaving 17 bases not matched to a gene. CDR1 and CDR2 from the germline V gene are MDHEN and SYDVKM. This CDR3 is CASNQLTGDNQDGYTF. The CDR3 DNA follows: TGTGCCAGCAATCAATTAACAGGGGATAATCAGGATGGCTACACCTTC.

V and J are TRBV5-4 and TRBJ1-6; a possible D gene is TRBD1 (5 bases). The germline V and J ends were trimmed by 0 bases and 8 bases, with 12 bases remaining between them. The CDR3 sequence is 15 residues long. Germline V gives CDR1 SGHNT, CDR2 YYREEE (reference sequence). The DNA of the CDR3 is TGTGCCAGCAGCTTGGCCGCAGGGCGCGATTCACCCCTCCACTTT. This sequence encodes CASSLAAGRDSPLHF.

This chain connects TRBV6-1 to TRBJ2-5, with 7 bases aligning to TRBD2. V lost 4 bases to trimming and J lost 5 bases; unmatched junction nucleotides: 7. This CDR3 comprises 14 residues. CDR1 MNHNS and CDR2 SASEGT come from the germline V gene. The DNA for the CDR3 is TGTGCCAGCAGTGTGTGGGAGGGCCGGGAGACCCAGTACTTC. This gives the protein CASSVWEGRETQYF.